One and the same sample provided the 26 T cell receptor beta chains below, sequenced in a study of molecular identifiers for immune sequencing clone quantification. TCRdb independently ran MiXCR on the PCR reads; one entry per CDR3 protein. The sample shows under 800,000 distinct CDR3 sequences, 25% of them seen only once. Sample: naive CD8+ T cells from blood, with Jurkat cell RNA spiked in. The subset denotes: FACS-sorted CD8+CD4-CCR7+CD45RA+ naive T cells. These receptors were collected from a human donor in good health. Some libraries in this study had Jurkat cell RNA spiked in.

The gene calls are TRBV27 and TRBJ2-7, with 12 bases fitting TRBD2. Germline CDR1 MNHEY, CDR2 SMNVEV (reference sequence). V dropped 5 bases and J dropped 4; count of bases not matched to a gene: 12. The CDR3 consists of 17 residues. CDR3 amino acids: CASSPPSRLAGAYEQYF. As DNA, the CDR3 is TGTGCCAGCAGTCCGCCGTCCAGACTAGCGGGAGCATACGAGCAGTACTTC.

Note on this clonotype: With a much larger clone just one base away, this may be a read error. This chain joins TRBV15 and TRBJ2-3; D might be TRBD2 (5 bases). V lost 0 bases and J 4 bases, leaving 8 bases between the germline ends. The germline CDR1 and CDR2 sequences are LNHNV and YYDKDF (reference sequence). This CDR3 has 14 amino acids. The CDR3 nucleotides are TGTGCCACCAGCAGAGAGGGAGCCCCAGATACGCAGTATTTT. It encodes CATSREGAPDTQYF.

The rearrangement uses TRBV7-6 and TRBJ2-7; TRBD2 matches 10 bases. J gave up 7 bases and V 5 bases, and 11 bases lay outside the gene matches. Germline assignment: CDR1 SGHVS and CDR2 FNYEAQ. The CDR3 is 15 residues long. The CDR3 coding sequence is TGTGCCAGCAGCCCCCCGACTAGCGGGTGGGAGGAGCAGTACTTC. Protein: CASSPPTSGWEEQYF.

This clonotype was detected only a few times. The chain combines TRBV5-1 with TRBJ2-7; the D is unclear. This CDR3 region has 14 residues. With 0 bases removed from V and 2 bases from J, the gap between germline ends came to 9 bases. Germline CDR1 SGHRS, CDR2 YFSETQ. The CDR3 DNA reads TGCGCCAGCAGCTTGGCCCGGCGGACCTACGAGCAGTACTTC. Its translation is CASSLARRTYEQYF.

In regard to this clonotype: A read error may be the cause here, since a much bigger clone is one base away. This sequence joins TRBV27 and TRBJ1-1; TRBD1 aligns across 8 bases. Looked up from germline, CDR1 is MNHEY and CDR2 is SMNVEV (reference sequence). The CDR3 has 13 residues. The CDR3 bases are TGTGCCAGCAGTCAGGGGGCGGGCACTGAAGCTTCCTTT. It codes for CASSQGAGTEASF.

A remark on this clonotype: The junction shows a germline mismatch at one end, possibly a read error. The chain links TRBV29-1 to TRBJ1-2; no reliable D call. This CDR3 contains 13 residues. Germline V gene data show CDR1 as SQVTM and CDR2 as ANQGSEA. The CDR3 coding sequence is TGTAGCGTTGAAGAAGAGGGAGGTGTCGGCTACACCTTC. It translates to CSVEEEGGVGYTF. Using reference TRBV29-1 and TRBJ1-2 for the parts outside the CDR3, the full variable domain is SAVISQKPSRDICQRGTSLTIQCQVDSQVTMMFWYRQQPGQSLTLIATANQGSEATYESGFVIDKFPISRPNLTFSTLTVSNMSPEDSSIYLCSVEEEGGVGYTFGSGTRLTVV.

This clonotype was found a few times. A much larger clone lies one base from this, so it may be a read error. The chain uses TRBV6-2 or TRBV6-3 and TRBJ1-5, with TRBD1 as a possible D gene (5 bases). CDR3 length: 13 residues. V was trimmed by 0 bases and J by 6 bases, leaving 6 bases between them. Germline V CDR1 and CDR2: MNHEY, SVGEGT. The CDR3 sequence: CASSYSRGQPQHF. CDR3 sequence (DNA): TGTGCCAGCAGTTACTCGAGGGGTCAGCCCCAGCATTTT.

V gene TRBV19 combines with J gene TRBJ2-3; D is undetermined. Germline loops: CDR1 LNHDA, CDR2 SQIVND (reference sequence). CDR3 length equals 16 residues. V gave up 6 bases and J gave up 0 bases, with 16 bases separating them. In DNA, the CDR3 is TGTGCCAGTAGCCCGAGCCCCGGCAGGAGCACAGATACGCAGTATTTT. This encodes CASSPSPGRSTDTQYF.

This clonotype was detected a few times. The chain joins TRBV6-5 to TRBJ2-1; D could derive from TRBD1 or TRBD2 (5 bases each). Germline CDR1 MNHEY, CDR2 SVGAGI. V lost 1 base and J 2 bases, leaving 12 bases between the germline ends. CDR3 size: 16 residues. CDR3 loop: CASSYWGKTAYNEQFF. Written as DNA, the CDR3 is TGTGCCAGCAGTTACTGGGGGAAAACGGCCTACAATGAGCAGTTCTTC.

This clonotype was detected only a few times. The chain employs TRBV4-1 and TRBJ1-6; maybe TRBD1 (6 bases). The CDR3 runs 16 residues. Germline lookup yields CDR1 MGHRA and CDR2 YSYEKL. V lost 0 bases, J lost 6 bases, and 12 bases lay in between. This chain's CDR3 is CASSQDIQGANSPLHF. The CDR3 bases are TGCGCCAGCAGCCAAGATATACAGGGTGCTAATTCACCCCTCCACTTT.

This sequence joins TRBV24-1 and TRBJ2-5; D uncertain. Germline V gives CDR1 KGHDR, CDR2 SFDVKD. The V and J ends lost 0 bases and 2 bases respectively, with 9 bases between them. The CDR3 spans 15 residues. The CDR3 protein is CATSDLPGRQETQYF. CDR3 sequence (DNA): TGTGCCACCAGTGATTTGCCCGGCAGGCAAGAGACCCAGTACTTC.

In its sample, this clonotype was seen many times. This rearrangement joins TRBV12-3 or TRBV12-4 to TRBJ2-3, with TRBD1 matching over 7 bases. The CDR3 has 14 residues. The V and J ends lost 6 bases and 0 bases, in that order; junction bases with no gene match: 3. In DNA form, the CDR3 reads TGTGCCAGCAGCAAGACAGGGAGCACAGATACGCAGTATTTT. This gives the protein CASSKTGSTDTQYF.

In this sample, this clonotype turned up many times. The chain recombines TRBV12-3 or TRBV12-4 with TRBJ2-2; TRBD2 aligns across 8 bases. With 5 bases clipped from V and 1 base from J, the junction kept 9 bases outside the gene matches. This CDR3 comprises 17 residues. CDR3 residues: CASSPSPSGLNTGELFF. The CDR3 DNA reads TGTGCCAGCAGTCCGAGCCCTAGCGGGTTGAACACCGGGGAGCTGTTTTTT.

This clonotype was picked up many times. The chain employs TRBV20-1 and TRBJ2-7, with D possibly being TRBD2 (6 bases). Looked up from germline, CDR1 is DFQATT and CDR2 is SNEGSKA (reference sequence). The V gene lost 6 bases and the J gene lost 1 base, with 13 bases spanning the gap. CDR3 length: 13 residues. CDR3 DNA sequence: TGCAGTGCCAAGAGGGAGGCGTCCTACGAGCAGTACTTC. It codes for CSAKREASYEQYF.

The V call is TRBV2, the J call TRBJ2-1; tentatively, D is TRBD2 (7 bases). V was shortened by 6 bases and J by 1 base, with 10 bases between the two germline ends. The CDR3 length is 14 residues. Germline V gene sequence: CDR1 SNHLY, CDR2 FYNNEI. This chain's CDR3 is CASRGGGSYNEQFF. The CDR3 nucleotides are TGTGCCAGCAGAGGGGGGGGGTCCTACAATGAGCAGTTCTTC.

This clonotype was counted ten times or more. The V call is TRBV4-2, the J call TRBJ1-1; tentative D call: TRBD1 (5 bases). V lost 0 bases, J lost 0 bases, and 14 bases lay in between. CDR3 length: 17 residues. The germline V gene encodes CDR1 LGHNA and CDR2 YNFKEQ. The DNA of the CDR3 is TGTGCCAGCAGCCAAGATCTGGACAACCCAATGAACACTGAAGCTTTCTTT. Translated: CASSQDLDNPMNTEAFF.

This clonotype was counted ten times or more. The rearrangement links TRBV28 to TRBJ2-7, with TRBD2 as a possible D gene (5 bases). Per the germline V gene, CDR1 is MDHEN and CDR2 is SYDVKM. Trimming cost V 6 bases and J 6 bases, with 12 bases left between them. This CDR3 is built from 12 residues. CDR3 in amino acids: CASRPGSLEQYF. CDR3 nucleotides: TGTGCCAGCAGGCCGGGGTCACTCGAGCAGTACTTC.

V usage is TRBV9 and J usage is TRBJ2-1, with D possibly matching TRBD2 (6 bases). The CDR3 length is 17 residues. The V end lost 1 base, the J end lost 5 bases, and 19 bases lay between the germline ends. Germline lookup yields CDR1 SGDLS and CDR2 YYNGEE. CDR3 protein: CASSVRDLGGIHNEQFF. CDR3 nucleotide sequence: TGTGCCAGCAGCGTACGGGACCTTGGAGGGATCCACAATGAGCAGTTCTTC.

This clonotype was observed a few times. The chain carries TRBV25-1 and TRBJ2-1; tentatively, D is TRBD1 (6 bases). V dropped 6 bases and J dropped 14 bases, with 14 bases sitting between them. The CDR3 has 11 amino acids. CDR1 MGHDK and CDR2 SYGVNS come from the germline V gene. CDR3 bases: TGTGCCAGCAGCTCAGGGGCGAGGGAGTTCTTC. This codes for CASSSGAREFF.

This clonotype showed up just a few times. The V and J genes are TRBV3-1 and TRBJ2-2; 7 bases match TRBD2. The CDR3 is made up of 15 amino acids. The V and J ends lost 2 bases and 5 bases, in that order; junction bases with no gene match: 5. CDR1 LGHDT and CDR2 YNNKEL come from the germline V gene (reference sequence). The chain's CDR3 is CASSQRAAGTGELFF. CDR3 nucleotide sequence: TGTGCCAGCAGCCAAAGGGCAGCGGGGACCGGGGAGCTGTTTTTT.

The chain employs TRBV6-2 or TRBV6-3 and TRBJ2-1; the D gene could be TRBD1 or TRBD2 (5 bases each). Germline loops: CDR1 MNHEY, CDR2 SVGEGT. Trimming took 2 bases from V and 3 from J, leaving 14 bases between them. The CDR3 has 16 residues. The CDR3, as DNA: TGTGCCAGCAGTTACCGGGGCCAGATTATCTACAATGAGCAGTTCTTC. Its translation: CASSYRGQIIYNEQFF.

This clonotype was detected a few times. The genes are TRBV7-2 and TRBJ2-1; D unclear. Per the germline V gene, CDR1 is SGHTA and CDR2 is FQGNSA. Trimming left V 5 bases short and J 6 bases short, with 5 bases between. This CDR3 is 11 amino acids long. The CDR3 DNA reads TGTGCCAGCAGCAATCGCAATGAGCAGTTCTTC. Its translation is CASSNRNEQFF. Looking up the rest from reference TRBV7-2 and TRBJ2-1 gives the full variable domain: GAGVSQSPSNKVTEKGKDVELRCDPISGHTALYWYRQSLGQGLEFLIYFQGNSAPDKSGLPSDRFSAERTGGSVSTLTIQRTQQEDSAVYLCASSNRNEQFFGPGTRLTVL.

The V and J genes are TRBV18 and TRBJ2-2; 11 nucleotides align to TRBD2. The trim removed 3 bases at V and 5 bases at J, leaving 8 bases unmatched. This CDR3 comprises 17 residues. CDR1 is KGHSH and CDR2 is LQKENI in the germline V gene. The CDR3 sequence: CASSPTSGISQTGELFF. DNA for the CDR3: TGTGCCAGCTCACCGACTAGCGGGATTAGTCAGACCGGGGAGCTGTTTTTT.

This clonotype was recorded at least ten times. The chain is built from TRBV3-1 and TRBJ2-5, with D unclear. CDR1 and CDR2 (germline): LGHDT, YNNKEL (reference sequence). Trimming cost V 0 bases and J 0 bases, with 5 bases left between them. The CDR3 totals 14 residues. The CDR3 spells CASSQDYNQETQYF. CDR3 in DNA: TGTGCCAGCAGCCAAGACTACAACCAAGAGACCCAGTACTTC.

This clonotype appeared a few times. CDR3 loop: CSAAGNVRSYNSPLHF. Here the CDR3 DNA reads TGCAGTGCTGCAGGGAACGTACGCTCCTATAATTCACCCCTCCACTTT. This chain connects TRBV20-1 to TRBJ1-6, with D perhaps TRBD1 (5 bases). V lost 5 bases and J lost 0, with 14 bases in between. The germline V gene encodes CDR1 DFQATT and CDR2 SNEGSKA (reference sequence). The CDR3 extends over 16 amino acids.

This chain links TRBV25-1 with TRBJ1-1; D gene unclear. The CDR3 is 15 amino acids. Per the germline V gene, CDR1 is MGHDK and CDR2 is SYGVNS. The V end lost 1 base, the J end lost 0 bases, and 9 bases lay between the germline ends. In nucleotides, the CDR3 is TGTGCCAGCAGTGAATCCGGAGGCATGAACACTGAAGCTTTCTTT. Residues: CASSESGGMNTEAFF.